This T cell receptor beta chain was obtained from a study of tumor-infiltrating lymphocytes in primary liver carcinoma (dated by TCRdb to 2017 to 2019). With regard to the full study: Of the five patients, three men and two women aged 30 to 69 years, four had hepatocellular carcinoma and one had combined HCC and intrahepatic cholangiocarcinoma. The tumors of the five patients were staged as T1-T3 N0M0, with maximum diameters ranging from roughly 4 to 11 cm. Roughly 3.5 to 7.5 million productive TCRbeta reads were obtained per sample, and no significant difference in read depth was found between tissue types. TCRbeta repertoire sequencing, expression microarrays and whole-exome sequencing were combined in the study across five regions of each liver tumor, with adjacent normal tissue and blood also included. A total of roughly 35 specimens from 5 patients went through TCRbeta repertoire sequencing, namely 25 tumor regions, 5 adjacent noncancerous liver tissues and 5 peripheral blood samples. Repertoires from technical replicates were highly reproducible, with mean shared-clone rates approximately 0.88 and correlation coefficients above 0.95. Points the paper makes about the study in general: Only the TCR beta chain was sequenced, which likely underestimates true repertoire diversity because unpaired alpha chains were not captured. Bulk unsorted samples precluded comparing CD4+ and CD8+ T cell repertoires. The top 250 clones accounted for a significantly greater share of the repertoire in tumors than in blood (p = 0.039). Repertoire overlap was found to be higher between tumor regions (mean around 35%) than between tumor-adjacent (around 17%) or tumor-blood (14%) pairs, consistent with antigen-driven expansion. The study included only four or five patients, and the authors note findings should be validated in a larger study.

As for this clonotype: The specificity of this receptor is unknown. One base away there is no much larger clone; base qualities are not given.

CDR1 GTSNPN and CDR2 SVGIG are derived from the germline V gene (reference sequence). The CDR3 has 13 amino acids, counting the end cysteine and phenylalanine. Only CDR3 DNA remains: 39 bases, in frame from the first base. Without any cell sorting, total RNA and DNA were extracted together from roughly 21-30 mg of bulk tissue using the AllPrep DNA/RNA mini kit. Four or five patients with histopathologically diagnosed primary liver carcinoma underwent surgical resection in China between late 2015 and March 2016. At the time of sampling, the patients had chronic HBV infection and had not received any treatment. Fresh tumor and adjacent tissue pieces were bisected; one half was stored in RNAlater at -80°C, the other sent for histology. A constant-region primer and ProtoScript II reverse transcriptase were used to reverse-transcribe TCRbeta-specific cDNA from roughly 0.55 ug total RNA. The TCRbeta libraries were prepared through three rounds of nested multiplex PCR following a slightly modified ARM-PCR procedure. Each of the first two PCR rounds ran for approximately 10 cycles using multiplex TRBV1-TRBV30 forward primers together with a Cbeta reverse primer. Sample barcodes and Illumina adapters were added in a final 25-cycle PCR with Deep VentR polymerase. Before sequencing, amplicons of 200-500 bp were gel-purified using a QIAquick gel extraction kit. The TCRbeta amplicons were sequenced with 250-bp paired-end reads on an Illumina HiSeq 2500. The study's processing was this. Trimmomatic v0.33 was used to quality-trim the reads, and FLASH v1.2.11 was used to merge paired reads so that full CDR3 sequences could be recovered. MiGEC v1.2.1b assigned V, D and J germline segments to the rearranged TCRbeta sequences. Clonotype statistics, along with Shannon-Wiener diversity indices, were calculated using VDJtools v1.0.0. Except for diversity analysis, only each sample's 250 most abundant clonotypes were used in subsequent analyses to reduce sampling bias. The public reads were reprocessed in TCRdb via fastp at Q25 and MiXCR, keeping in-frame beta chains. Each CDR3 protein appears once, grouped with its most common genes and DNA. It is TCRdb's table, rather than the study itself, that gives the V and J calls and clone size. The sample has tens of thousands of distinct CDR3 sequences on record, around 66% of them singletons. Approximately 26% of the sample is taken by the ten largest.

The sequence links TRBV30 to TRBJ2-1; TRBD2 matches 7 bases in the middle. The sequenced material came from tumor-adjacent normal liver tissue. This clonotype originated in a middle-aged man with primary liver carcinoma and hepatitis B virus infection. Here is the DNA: TGTGTCGGACGGGCGGGAGTGGGTCTTGAGCAGTTCTTC. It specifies CVGRAGVGLEQFF.